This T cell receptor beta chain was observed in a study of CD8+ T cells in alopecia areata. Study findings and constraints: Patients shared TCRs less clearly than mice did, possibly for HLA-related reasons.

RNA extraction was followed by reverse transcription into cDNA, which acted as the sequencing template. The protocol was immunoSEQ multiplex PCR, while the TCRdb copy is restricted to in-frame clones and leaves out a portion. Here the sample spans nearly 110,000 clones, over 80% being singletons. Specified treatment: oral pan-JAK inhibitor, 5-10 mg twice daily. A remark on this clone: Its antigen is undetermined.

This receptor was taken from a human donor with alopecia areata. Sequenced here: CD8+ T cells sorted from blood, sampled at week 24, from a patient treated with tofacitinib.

CDR3 DNA: TGTGCCAGTCGGCTAGCGGGGAGCTACAATGAGCAGTTCTTC. Its translation is CASRLAGSYNEQFF. The chain combines TRBV19 with TRBJ2-1; 9 bases are a match to TRBD2. The CDR3 has 14 residues. V trimming: 8 bases; J trimming: 3 bases; junction bases outside the gene matches: 5. Germline CDR1 LNHDA, CDR2 SQIVND (reference sequence).